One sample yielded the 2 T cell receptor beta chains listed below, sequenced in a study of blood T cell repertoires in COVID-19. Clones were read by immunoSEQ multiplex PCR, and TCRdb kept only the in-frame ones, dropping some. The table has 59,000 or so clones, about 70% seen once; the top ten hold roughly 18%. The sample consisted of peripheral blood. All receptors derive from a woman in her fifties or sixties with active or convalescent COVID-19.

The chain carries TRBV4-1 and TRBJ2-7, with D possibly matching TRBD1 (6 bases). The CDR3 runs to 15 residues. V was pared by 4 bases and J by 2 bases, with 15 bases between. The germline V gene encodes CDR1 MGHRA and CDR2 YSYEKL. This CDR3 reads CASSRLTGAAYEQYF. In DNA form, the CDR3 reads TGCGCCAGCAGCCGATTGACAGGTGCCGCCTACGAGCAGTACTTC.

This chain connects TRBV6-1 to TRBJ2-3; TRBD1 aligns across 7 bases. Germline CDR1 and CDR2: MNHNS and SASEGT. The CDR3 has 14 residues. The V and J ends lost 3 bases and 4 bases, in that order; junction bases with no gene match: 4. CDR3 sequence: CASSETGLADTQYF. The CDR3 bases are TGTGCCAGCAGTGAGACAGGGCTCGCAGATACGCAGTATTTT.